These 13 T cell receptor beta chains were sequenced from one sample in a study of human T cells and chemical hapten exposure. Time point in this sample: pre-sensitization, week 0. Treatment here: therapeutic diphenylcyclopropenone sensitization with weekly scalp DPC. TCRdb itself ran the RACE reads through MiXCR, one entry per CDR3 protein. This sample carries under 300,000 distinct CDR3 sequences, over 8% of them seen once, and the ten largest clones take less than 3%. The sample was whole blood, taken in connection with sensitization to the hapten diphenylcyclopropenone (DPC). All receptors derive from a woman in her thirties or forties with alopecia areata. Some clones in this sample may be carry-over from other donors' samples.

This clonotype was counted many times. V is TRBV10-3 and J is TRBJ2-5, with 8 bases that match TRBD1. The length of the CDR3 is 14 residues. The V gene's germline CDR1 is ENHRY and CDR2 SYGVKD. V gave up 5 bases and J gave up 3 bases; unmatched junction bases: 5. The CDR3 coding sequence is TGTGCCATCAGTTGGACAGGGAAGGAAGAGACCCAGTACTTC. Translated, it gives CAISWTGKEETQYF.

The rearrangement joins TRBV11-2 to TRBJ2-5; D remains unclear. V was trimmed by 2 bases and J by 4 bases, leaving 5 bases between them. The CDR3 consists of 12 residues. Germline V gene data show CDR1 as SGHAT and CDR2 as FQNNGV. This CDR3 is CASSLWRETQYF. The DNA for the CDR3 is TGTGCCAGCAGCTTATGGAGAGAGACCCAGTACTTC.

This clonotype was observed a few times. V is TRBV20-1 and J is TRBJ2-1, with 9 positions matching TRBD1. CDR3 length: 15 amino acids. Per germline, CDR1 DFQATT and CDR2 SNEGSKA (reference sequence). V lost 6 bases and J lost 7; bases outside the gene matches: 13. CDR3 protein: CSADLGQGVRNEQFF. CDR3 nucleotide sequence: TGCAGTGCAGACCTGGGACAGGGAGTGAGAAATGAGCAGTTCTTC.

The chain links TRBV6-2 or TRBV6-3 to TRBJ2-4, with D tentatively TRBD1 (6 bases). V dropped 4 bases and J dropped 1 base, with 11 bases sitting between them. Per germline, CDR1 MNHEY and CDR2 SVGEGT. CDR3 length: 15 amino acids. The CDR3 DNA follows: TGTGCCAGCAGTTCTTTCCAGGGGGCCAAAAACATTCAGTACTTC. This translates into CASSSFQGAKNIQYF.

This chain uses TRBV6-5 with TRBJ2-3; TRBD2 matches 9 bases. The CDR3 runs to 14 residues. The J segment lost 4 bases and the V segment lost 6 bases, leaving 5 bases of the junction unmatched. Germline-derived CDR1 and CDR2 are MNHEY and SVGAGI. CDR3 sequence: CASRAWTSADTQYF. The CDR3 nucleotides are TGTGCCAGCAGGGCTTGGACTAGCGCAGATACGCAGTATTTT.

This clonotype came up many times. V gene TRBV28 combines with J gene TRBJ2-3; 10 nucleotides line up with TRBD2. The CDR3 consists of 17 residues. The J segment lost 4 bases and the V segment lost 4 bases, leaving 11 bases of the junction unmatched. CDR1 is MDHEN, CDR2 SYDVKM, per germline. The CDR3 region is CASSSVGLAEWADTQYF. For the CDR3, the DNA is TGTGCCAGCAGTTCAGTCGGACTAGCGGAATGGGCAGATACGCAGTATTTT. The complete variable domain, with remaining parts taken from reference TRBV28 and TRBJ2-3, reads DVKVTQSSRYLVKRTGEKVFLECVQDMDHENMFWYRQDPGLGLRLIYFSYDVKMKEKGDIPEGYSVSREKKERFSLILESASTNQTSMYLCASSSVGLAEWADTQYFGPGTRLTVL.

There are a few counts of this clonotype. This chain uses TRBV7-2 with TRBJ1-5, with D hard to call. V gave up 1 base and J gave up 11 bases, with 15 bases separating them. Germline CDR1 SGHTA, CDR2 FQGNSA. The CDR3 loop spans 14 amino acids. CDR3 loop: CASSLGRGVLAQHF. The CDR3 coding sequence is TGTGCCAGCAGCTTAGGACGTGGGGTCTTGGCCCAGCATTTT.

This clonotype was recorded many times. The genes are TRBV28 and TRBJ2-1, with D possibly TRBD2 on 6 matching bases. The CDR3 has 15 amino acids. CDR1 MDHEN and CDR2 SYDVKM come from the germline V gene. V dropped 5 bases and J dropped 0 bases, with 11 bases sitting between them. CDR3 loop: CASSIGTASYNEQFF. CDR3 DNA: TGTGCCAGCAGTATCGGGACTGCCTCCTACAATGAGCAGTTCTTC.

CDR3 protein: CASSSKLGPSGSNEQFF. CDR3 nucleotide sequence: TGTGCCAGCAGCTCAAAGCTGGGACCTAGCGGGAGCAATGAGCAGTTCTTC. The chain combines TRBV9 with TRBJ2-1, with TRBD2 matching over 10 bases. The trim removed 4 bases at V and 6 bases at J, leaving 13 bases unmatched. This CDR3 is 17 amino acids long. Germline loops: CDR1 SGDLS, CDR2 YYNGEE.

The J gene is TRBJ1-4, the V gene TRBV20-1, with D possibly TRBD1 on 6 matching bases. The CDR3 sequence is 14 residues long. The germline gives CDR1 DFQATT, CDR2 SNEGSKA (reference sequence). Trimming stripped 2 bases from V and 5 bases from J, with 12 bases between. CDR3 DNA sequence: TGCAGTGCTAGACGCAGGGGAGAAAATGAAAAACTGTTTTTT. Its translation is CSARRRGENEKLFF.

V is TRBV24-1 and J is TRBJ2-2; no definite D call. Trimming cost V 3 bases and J 0 bases, with 1 base left between them. Germline V gene data show CDR1 as KGHDR and CDR2 as SFDVKD. The CDR3 extends over 13 amino acids. Written as DNA, the CDR3 is TGTGCCACCAGTGATACGAACACCGGGGAGCTGTTTTTT. Protein product: CATSDTNTGELFF.

This chain uses TRBV7-2 with TRBJ2-7, with a weak D call TRBD2 (6 bases). The CDR3 spans 15 residues. The V and J ends lost 2 bases and 4 bases respectively, with 15 bases between them. Germline V gene sequence: CDR1 SGHTA, CDR2 FQGNSA. CDR3 protein: CASSLSVSAGYEQYF. DNA for the CDR3: TGTGCCAGCAGCTTATCAGTTTCGGCGGGGTACGAGCAGTACTTC.

This chain links TRBV20-1 with TRBJ2-7, with 10 nucleotides matching TRBD2. Germline-derived CDR1 and CDR2 are DFQATT and SNEGSKA (reference sequence). The CDR3 contains 14 residues. V gave up 6 bases and J gave up 5 bases; unmatched junction bases: 10. The chain's CDR3 is CSAESTSGWDEQYF. CDR3 bases: TGCAGTGCGGAATCGACTAGCGGGTGGGACGAGCAGTACTTC.